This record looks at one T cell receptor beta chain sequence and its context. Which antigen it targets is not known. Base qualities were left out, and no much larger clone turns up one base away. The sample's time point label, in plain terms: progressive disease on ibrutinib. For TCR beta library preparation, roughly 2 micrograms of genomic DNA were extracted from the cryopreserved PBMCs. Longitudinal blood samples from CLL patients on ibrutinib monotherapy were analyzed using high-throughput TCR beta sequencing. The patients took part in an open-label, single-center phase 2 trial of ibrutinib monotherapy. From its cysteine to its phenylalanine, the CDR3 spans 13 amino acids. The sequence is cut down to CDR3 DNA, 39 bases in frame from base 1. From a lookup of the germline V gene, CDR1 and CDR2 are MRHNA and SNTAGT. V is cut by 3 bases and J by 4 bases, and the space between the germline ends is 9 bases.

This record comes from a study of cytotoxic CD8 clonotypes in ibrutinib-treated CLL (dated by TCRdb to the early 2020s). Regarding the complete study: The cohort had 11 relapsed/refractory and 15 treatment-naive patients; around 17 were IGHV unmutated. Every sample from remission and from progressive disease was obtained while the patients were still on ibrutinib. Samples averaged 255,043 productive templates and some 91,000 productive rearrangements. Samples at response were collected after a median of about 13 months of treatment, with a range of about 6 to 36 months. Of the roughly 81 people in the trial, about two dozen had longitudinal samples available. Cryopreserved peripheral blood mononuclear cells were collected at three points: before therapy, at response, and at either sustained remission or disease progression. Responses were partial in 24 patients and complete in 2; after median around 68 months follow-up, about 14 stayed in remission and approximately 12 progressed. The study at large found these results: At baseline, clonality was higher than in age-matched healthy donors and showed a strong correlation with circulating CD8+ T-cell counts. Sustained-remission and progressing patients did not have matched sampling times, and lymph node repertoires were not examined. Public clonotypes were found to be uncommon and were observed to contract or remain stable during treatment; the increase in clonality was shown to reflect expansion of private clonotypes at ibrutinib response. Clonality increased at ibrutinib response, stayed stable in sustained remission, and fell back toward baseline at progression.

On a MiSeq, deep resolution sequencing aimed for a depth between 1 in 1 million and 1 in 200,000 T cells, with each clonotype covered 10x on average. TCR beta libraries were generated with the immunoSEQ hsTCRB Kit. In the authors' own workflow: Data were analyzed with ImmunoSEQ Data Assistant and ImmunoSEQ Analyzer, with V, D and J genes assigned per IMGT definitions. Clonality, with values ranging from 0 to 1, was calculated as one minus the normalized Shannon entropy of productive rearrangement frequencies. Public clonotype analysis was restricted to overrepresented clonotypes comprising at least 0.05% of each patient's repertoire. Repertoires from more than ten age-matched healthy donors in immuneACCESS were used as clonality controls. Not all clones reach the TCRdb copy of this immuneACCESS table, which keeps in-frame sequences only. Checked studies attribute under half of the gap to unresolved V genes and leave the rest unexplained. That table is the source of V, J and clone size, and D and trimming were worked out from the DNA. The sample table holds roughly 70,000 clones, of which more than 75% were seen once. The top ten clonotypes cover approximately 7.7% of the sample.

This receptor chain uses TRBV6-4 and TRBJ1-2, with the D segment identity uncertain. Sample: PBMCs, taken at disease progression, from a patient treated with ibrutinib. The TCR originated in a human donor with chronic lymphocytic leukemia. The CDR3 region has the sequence CASSEGRSYGYTF. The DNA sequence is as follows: TGTGCCAGCAGTGAAGGGCGGAGCTATGGCTACACCTTC.